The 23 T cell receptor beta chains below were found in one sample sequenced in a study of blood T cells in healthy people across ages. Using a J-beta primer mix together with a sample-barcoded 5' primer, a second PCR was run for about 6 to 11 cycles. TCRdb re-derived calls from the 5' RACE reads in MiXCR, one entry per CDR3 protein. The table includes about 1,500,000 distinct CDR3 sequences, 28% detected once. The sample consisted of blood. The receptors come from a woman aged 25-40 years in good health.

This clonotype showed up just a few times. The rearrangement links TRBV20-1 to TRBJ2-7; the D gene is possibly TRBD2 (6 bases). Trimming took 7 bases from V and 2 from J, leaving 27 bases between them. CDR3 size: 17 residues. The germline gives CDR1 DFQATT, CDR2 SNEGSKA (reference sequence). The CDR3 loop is CSVEGQGGTRGPYEQYF. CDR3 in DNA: TGCAGTGTGGAGGGGCAGGGTGGGACCCGGGGCCCCTACGAGCAGTACTTC.

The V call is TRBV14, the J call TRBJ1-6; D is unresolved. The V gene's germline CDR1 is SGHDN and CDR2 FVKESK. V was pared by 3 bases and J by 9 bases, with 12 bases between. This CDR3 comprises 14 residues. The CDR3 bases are TGTGCCAGCAGCCAGTGGCCGTCGGGTTCACCCCTCCACTTT. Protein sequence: CASSQWPSGSPLHF.

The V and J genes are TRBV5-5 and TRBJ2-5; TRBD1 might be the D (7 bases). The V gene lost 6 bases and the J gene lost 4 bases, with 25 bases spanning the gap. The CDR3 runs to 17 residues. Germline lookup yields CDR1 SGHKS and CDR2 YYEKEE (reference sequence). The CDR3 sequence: CASNNGRGGGLAETQYF. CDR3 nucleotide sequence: TGTGCCAGCAACAACGGTCGTGGAGGGGGCTTGGCAGAGACCCAGTACTTC.

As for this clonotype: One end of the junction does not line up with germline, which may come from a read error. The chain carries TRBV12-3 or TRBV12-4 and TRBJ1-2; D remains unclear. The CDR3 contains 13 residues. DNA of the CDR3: TGTGCCAGCAGTTTAGCGGGGTCCTATGACTACACCTTC. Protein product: CASSLAGSYDYTF.

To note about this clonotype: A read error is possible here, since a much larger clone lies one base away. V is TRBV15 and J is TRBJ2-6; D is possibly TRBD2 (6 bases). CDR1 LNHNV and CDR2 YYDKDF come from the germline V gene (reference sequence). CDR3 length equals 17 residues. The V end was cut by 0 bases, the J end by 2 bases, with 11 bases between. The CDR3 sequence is CATSRERGDAGANVLTF. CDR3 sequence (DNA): TGTGCCACCAGCAGAGAGCGCGGGGACGCTGGGGCCAACGTCCTGACTTTC.

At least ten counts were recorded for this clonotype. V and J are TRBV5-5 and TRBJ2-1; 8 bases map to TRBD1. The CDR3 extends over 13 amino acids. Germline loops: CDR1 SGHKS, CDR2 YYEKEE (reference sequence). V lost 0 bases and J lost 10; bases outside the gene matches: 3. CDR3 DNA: TGTGCCAGCAGCTTGGAAGGGGACAGGGAGCAGTTCTTC. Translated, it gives CASSLEGDREQFF. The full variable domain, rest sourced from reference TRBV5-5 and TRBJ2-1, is DAGVTQSPTHLIKTRGQQVTLRCSPISGHKSVSWYQQVLGQGPQFIFQYYEKEERGRGNFPDRFSARQFPNYSSELNVNALLLGDSALYLCASSLEGDREQFFGPGTRLTVL.

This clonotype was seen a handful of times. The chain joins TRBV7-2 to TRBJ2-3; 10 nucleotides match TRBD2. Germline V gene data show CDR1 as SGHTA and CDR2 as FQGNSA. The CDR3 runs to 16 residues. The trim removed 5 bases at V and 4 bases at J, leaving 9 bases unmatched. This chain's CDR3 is CASSTQTSGVPDTQYF. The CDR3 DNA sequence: TGTGCCAGCAGCACGCAAACTAGCGGGGTTCCAGATACGCAGTATTTT. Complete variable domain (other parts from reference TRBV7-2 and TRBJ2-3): GAGVSQSPSNKVTEKGKDVELRCDPISGHTALYWYRQSLGQGLEFLIYFQGNSAPDKSGLPSDRFSAERTGGSVSTLTIQRTQQEDSAVYLCASSTQTSGVPDTQYFGPGTRLTVL.

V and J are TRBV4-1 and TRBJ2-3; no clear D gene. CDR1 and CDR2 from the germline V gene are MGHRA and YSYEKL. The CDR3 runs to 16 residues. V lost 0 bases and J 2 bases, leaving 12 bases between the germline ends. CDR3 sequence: CASSQERGLTTDTQYF. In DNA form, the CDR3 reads TGCGCCAGCAGCCAAGAGCGAGGTCTTACCACAGATACGCAGTATTTT.

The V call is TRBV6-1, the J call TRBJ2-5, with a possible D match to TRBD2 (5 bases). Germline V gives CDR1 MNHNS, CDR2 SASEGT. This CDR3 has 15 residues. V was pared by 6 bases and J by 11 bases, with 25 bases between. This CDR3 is CASSQALTPIGEQYF. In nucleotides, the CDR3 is TGTGCCAGCAGCCAAGCGCTCACTCCAATCGGGGAGCAGTACTTC.

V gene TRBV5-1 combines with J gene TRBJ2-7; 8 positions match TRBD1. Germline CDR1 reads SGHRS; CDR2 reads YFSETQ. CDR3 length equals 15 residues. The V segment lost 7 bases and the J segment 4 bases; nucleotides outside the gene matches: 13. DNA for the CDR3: TGCGCCAGCGCCAGAGGACAGGGCGGATGTTACGAGCAGTACTTC. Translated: CASARGQGGCYEQYF.

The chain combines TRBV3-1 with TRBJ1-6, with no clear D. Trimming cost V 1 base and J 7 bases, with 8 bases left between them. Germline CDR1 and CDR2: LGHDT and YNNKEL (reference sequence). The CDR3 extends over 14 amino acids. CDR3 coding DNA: TGTGCCAGCAGCCAAGGGGTCATGAATTCACCCCTCCACTTT. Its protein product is CASSQGVMNSPLHF.

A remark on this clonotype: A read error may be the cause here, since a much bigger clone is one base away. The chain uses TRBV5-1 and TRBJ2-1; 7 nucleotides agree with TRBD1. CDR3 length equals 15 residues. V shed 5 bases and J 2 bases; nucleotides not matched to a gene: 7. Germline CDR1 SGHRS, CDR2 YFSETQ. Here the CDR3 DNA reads TGCGCCAGCAGTCCGGGACAGACCCCCTACAATGAGCAGTTCTTC. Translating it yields CASSPGQTPYNEQFF.

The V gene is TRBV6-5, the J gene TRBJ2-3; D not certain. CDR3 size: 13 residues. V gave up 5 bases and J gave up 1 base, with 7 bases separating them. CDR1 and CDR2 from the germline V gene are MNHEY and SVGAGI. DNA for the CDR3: TGTGCCAGCAGTACGATTGGCACAGATACGCAGTATTTT. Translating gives CASSTIGTDTQYF.

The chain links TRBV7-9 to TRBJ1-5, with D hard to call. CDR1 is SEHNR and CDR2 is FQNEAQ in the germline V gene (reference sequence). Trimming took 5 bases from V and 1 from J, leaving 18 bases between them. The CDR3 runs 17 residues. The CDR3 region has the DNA TGTGCCAGCAGCCAGCAGTTCGGGCGTGGAAGCAATCAGCCCCAGCATTTT. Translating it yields CASSQQFGRGSNQPQHF.

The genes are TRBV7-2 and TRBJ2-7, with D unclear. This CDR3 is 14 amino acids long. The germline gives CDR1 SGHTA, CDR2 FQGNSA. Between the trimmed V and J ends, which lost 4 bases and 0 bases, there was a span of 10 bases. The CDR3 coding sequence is TGTGCCAGCAGCTGGCAGCAGAACTCCTACGAGCAGTACTTC. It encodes CASSWQQNSYEQYF.

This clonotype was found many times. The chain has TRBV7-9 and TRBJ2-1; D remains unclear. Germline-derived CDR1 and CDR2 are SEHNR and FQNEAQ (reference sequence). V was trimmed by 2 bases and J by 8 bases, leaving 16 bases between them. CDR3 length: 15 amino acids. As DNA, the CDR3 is TGTGCCAGCAGCTTAAACTCCCCGGCCGAGCATGAGCAGTTCTTC. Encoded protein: CASSLNSPAEHEQFF.

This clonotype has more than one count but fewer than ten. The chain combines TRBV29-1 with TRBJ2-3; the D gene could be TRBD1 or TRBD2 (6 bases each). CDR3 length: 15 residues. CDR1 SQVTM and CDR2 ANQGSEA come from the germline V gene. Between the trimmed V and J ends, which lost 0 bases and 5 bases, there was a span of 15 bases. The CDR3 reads CSVEDDGRGGDTQYF. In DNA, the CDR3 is TGCAGCGTTGAAGATGACGGGAGAGGGGGAGATACGCAGTATTTT.

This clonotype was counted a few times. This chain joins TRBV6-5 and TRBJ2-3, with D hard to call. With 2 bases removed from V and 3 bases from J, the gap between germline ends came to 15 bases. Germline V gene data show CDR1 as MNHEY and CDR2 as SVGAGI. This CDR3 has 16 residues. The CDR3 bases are TGTGCCAGCAGTTACCACGCATTCTCTTCGACAGATACGCAGTATTTT. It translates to CASSYHAFSSTDTQYF.

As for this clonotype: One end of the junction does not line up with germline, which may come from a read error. The CDR3 reads CATGRRQGAGYNQPQHF. CDR3 coding DNA: TGTGCCACCGGCAGACGCCAGGGAGCGGGGTACAATCAGCCCCAGCATTTT. The gene calls are TRBV15 and TRBJ1-5; the D gene is possibly TRBD1 (5 bases). CDR1 and CDR2 from the germline V gene are LNHNV and YYDKDF (reference sequence). This CDR3 has 17 amino acids.

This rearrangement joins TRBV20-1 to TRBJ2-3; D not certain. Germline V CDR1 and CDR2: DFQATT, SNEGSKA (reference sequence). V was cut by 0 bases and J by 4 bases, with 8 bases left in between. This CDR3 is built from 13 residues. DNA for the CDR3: TGCAGTGCTAGAGAAGGTAGCTCAGATACGCAGTATTTT. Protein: CSAREGSSDTQYF.

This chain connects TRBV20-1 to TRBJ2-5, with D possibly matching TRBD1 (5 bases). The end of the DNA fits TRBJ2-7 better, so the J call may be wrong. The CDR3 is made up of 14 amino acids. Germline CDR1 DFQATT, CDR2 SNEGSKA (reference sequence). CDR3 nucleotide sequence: TGCAGTGCTAGAGAAAACCAGGGCATCGGCGAGCAGTACTTC. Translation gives CSARENQGIGEQYF.

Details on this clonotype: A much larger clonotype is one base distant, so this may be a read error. CDR3 protein: CASSYAQESQYF. The CDR3 DNA reads TGTGCCAGCAGTTACGCGCAAGAGTCCCAGTACTTC. J is TRBJ2-5 and V is TRBV6-6; D is ambiguous. This CDR3 has 12 residues. Per the germline V gene, CDR1 is MNHNY and CDR2 is SVGAGI (reference sequence).

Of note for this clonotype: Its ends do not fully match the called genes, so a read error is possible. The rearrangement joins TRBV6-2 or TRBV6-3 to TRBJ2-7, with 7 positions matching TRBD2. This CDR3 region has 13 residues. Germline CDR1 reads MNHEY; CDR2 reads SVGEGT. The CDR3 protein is CTSTRTSVHEQYF. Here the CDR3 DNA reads TGTACCAGCACCCGAACTAGCGTTCACGAGCAGTACTTC.